What follows are 10 T cell receptor beta chains derived from one specimen sequenced in a study of long-term antiretroviral therapy in people with HIV. An immunoSEQ assay, version v3.0, was performed at survey level. Using immunoSEQ multiplex PCR, the repertoire was profiled, and TCRdb retains in-frame clones only, with some absent. The sample has about 25,000 clones, roughly 88% seen once. The sample consisted of unsorted PBMCs, taken 4.2 to 4.5 years after starting antiretroviral therapy. These TCRs come from a man aged 30-40 years with HIV.

This chain links TRBV25-1 with TRBJ2-2; D is unclear. V was shortened by 8 bases and J by 0 bases, with 19 bases between the two germline ends. The CDR3 covers 17 residues. Germline CDR1 is MGHDK and CDR2 is SYGVNS. Written as DNA, the CDR3 is TGTGCCAGCCATTACGAGAGGTCACTCGCGAACACCGGGGAGCTGTTTTTT. It specifies CASHYERSLANTGELFF.

CDR3 region: CASSLGSRSYEQYF. Here the CDR3 DNA reads TGTGCCAGCAGCTTAGGTTCCCGCAGTTACGAGCAGTACTTC. The chain uses TRBV7-6 and TRBJ2-7; no clear D. Germline CDR1 SGHVS, CDR2 FNYEAQ. CDR3 size: 14 residues. V lost 1 base to trimming and J lost 4 bases, with 11 bases between them.

CDR3 sequence reads: CASSGGTSGTTGELFF. CDR3 bases: TGTGCCAGCAGCGGAGGGACTAGCGGAACCACCGGGGAGCTGTTTTTT. The J gene is TRBJ2-2, the V gene TRBV9, with 11 bases lining up with TRBD2. Trimming cost V 3 bases and J 4 bases; bases outside gene matches: 5. Germline CDR1 reads SGDLS; CDR2 reads YYNGEE. The CDR3 runs 16 residues.

The chain is built from TRBV10-3 and TRBJ2-2, with D perhaps TRBD1 or TRBD2 (5 bases each). Looked up from germline, CDR1 is ENHRY and CDR2 is SYGVKD. This CDR3 contains 14 residues. V was shortened by 3 bases and J by 6 bases, with 11 bases between the two germline ends. CDR3 region: CAISEGTKPGELFF. The DNA of the CDR3 is TGTGCCATCAGTGAAGGGACCAAACCCGGGGAGCTGTTTTTT.

With respect to this clone: Relative to the germline gene, one junction end is altered; a read error may explain this. V is TRBV2 and J is TRBJ2-7; TRBD2 matches 9 bases. This CDR3 is 12 amino acids long. CDR1 is SNHLY and CDR2 is FYNNEI in the germline V gene. Written as DNA, the CDR3 is TGTGCCAGCGAAACTAGCGGGTACGGGCAGTACTTC. Translated, it gives CASETSGYGQYF.

The rearrangement joins TRBV15 to TRBJ2-5, with 10 bases lining up with TRBD2. CDR1 and CDR2 (germline): LNHNV, YYDKDF (reference sequence). The CDR3 length is 15 residues. Germline trimming cut 5 bases from V and 4 bases from J; bases unmatched to any gene: 7. The CDR3 nucleotides are TGTGCCACCAGCGGGACCCTAGCGGGAGTAGAGACCCAGTACTTC. Its translation is CATSGTLAGVETQYF.

The rearrangement links TRBV19 to TRBJ1-2; D not certain. The germline V gene encodes CDR1 LNHDA and CDR2 SQIVND (reference sequence). This CDR3 spans 15 amino acids. Trimming stripped 4 bases from V and 5 bases from J, with 17 bases between. CDR3 nucleotides: TGTGCCAGTAGTAATCCCACCGCCGGGGTTTATGGCTACACCTTC. Protein product: CASSNPTAGVYGYTF. Based on the CDR3 plus reference TRBV19 and TRBJ1-2, the full variable domain is DGGITQSPKYLFRKEGQNVTLSCEQNLNHDAMYWYRQDPGQGLRLIYYSQIVNDFQKGDIAEGYSVSREKKESFPLTVTSAQKNPTAFYLCASSNPTAGVYGYTFGSGTRLTVV.

This chain uses TRBV5-1 with TRBJ1-2, with D tentatively TRBD1 (5 bases). V lost 5 bases, J lost 8 bases, and 22 bases lay in between. CDR3 length equals 15 residues. Germline assignment: CDR1 SGHRS and CDR2 YFSETQ. The CDR3 sequence: CASRSAPVGAGGYTF. The CDR3 nucleotides are TGCGCCAGCAGAAGTGCACCGGTCGGGGCTGGAGGCTACACCTTC.

The rearrangement joins TRBV30 to TRBJ2-3; 10 bases are a match to TRBD1. Trimming took 1 base from V and 3 from J; bases not matched to a gene: 13. CDR1 is GTSNPN and CDR2 is SVGIG in the germline V gene (reference sequence). The CDR3 spans 18 residues. The CDR3 nucleotides read TGTGCCTGGAGTGAATCCCCTACCGGGACAGGGGTAACAGATACGCAGTATTTT. Amino acid sequence: CAWSESPTGTGVTDTQYF.

This clone occurred a few times. J is TRBJ2-5 and V is TRBV18; no firm D call. This CDR3 is built from 13 residues. The V end was cut by 6 bases, the J end by 0 bases, with 8 bases between. Germline assignment: CDR1 KGHSH and CDR2 LQKENI. This chain's CDR3 is CASSRRDQETQYF. The CDR3 nucleotides are TGTGCCAGCTCCCGCAGAGACCAAGAGACCCAGTACTTC.